This TCR beta chain came from a study of blood T cell repertoires in COVID-19. CDR1 is MNHEY and CDR2 is SMNVEV in the germline V gene (reference sequence). The V end lost 3 bases, the J end lost 2 bases, and 11 bases lay between the germline ends. The CDR3 has 14 residues. Per the original data handling: The assay estimated nucleated cells by amplifying reference gene primers. The repertoire was sequenced with immunoSEQ multiplex PCR; TCRdb's copy has only in-frame clones and lacks some. That table gives V, J and clone size, and the DNA gave D and trimming. The table shows about 360,000 clones, with 87% occurring only once.

The chain employs TRBV27 and TRBJ2-7, with D unclear. The sample taken for sequencing was PBMCs or T cells enriched from blood (not recorded which). This clonotype originated in a man aged 35 to 55 in a cohort exposed to, infected with or recovered from COVID-19 (not recorded which). The CDR3 loop reads CASSLLPVPYEQYF. In DNA form, the CDR3 reads TGTGCCAGCAGTTTGTTACCGGTACCCTACGAGCAGTACTTC.